This is a list of T cell receptor beta chains from one sample in a study of blood T cell repertoires in COVID-19. The protocol was immunoSEQ multiplex PCR, while the TCRdb copy is restricted to in-frame clones and leaves out a portion. The sample shows about 240,000 clones, around 90% of them seen only once. Sequencing was performed on peripheral blood. All receptors derive from a woman between 70 and 85 years old with active or convalescent COVID-19. CDR3s include the opening cysteine and the closing phenylalanine or tryptophan.

>TRBV11-2|TRBJ1-1
CASSPGGPRTEAFF
>TRBV11-3|TRBJ1-3
CASSRDSSGNTIYF
>TRBV5-8|TRBJ2-2
CASCPGLKNTGELFF
>TRBV4-2|TRBJ2-2
CASSRSTSGGATGELFF
>TRBV18|TRBJ1-3
CASSAGLTGGNTIYF
>TRBV27|TRBJ2-2
CASSPLEGGGELFF
>TRBV7-3|TRBJ2-5
CASSLTLQGVGETQYF
>TRBV6-2/TRBV6-3|TRBJ1-1
CASSSSLGRGWIEAFF
>TRBV2|TRBJ2-2
CASSYRGQSGELFF
>TRBV9|TRBJ1-6
CASSVRDSPLHF
>TRBV6-2/TRBV6-3|TRBJ2-7
CASSYSDRVQDPGNEQYF
>TRBV6-2/TRBV6-3|TRBJ2-1
CASSTSGGLYNEQFF
>TRBV29-1|TRBJ1-1
CSAEGHLNTEAFF
>TRBV24-1|TRBJ2-5
CATSSPGTGQETQYF
>TRBV2|TRBJ1-1
CASWTANTEAFF
>TRBV28|TRBJ1-2
CASSPPQGAGGYTF
>TRBV27|TRBJ2-7
CASSLSWGGYEQYF
>TRBV6-5|TRBJ1-3
CASSYSRRTPGNTIYF